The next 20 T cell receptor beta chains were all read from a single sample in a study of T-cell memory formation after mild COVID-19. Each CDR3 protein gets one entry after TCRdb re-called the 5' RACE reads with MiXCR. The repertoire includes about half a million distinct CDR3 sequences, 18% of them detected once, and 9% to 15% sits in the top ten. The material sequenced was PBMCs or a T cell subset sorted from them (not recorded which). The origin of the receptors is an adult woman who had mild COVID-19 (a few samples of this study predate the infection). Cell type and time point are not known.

The CDR3 sequence is CASSQDLGGSNQPQHF. The CDR3 coding sequence is TGTGCCAGCAGCCAAGATCTGGGGGGGAGCAATCAGCCCCAGCATTTT. The gene calls are TRBV3-1 and TRBJ1-5; D possibly corresponds to TRBD1 (5 bases). The CDR3 extends over 16 amino acids. The V and J ends lost 0 bases and 1 base respectively, with 10 bases between them. CDR1 and CDR2 from the germline V gene are LGHDT and YNNKEL (reference sequence).

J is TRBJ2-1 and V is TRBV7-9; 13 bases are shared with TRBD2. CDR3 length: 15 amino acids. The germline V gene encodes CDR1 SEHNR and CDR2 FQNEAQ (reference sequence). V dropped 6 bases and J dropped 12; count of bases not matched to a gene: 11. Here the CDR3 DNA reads TGTGCCAGCAGTACCGATGGACTAGCGGGGGATGGGCAGTTCTTC. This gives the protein CASSTDGLAGDGQFF.

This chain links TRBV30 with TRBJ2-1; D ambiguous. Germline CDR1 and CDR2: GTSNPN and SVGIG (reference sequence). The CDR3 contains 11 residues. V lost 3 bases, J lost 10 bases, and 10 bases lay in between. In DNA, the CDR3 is TGTGCCTGGAGCCCTACCTACGAGCAGTTCTTC. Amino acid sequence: CAWSPTYEQFF. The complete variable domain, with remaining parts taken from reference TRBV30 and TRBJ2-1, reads SQTIHQWPATLVQPVGSPLSLECTVEGTSNPNLYWYRQAAGRGLQLLFYSVGIGQISSEVPQNLSASRPQDRQFILSSKKLLLSDSGFYLCAWSPTYEQFFGPGTRLTVL.

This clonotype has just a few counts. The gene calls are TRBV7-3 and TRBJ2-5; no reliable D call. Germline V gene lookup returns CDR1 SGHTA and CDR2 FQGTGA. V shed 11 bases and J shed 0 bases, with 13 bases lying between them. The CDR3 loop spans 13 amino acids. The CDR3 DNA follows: TGTGCCTCCGGAAAGGCGTACCAAGAGACCCAGTACTTC. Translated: CASGKAYQETQYF. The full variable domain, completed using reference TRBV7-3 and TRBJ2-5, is GAGVSQTPSNKVTEKGKYVELRCDPISGHTALYWYRQSLGQGPEFLIYFQGTGAADDSGLPNDRFFAVRPEGSVSTLKIQRTERGDSAVYLCASGKAYQETQYFGPGTRLLVL.

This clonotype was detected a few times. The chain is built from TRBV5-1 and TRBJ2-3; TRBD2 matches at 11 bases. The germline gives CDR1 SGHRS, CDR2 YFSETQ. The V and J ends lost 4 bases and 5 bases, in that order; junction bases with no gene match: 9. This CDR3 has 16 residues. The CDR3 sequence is CASSGSGRARQDTQYF. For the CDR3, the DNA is TGCGCCAGCAGCGGTAGCGGGAGGGCCCGGCAAGATACGCAGTATTTT.

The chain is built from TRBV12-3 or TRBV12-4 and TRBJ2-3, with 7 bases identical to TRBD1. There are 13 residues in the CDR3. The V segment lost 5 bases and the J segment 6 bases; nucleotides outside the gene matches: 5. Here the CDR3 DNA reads TGTGCCAGCAGTCGCAGGGGGAGCGATACGCAGTATTTT. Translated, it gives CASSRRGSDTQYF.

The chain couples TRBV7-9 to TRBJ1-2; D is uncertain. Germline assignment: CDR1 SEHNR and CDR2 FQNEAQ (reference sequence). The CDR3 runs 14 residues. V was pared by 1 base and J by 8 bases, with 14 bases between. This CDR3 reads CASSLVAIQRGYTF. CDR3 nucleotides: TGTGCCAGCAGCTTAGTAGCAATCCAGCGCGGCTACACCTTC.

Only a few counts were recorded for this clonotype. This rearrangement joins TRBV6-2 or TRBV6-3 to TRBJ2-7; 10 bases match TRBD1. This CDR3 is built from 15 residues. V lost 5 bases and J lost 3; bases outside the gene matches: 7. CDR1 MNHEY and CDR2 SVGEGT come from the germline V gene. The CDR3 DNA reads TGTGCCAGCAGTACAGCGGGACAGGGGATCTACGAGCAGTACTTC. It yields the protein CASSTAGQGIYEQYF.

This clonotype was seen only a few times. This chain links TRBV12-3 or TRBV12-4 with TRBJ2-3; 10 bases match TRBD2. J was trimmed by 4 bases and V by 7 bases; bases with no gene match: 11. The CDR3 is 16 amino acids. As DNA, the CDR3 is TGTGCCAGCACCGAAAGCGGGGGGGCAAGCCCAGATACGCAGTATTTT. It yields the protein CASTESGGASPDTQYF.

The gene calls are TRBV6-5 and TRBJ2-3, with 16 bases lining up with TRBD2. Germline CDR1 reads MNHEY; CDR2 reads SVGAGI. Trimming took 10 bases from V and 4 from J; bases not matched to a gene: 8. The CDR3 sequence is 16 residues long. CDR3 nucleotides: TGTGCCATCCGGGGACTAGCGGGAGGGCCCCCAGATACGCAGTATTTT. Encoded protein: CAIRGLAGGPPDTQYF.

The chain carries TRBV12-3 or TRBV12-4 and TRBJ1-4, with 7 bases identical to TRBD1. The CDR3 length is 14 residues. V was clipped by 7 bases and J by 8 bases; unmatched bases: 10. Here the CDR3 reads CASTPDRAGEKLFF. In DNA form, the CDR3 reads TGTGCCAGCACCCCCGACAGGGCGGGGGAAAAACTGTTTTTT.

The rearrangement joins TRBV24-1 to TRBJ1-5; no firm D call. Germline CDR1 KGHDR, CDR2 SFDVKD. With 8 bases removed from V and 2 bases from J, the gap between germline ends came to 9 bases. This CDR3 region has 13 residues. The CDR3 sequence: CATNRDGNQPQHF. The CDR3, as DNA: TGTGCCACCAATAGGGATGGCAATCAGCCCCAGCATTTT.

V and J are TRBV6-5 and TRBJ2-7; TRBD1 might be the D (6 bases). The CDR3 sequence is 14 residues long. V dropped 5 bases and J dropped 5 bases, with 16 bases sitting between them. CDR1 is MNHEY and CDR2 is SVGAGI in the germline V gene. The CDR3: CASSPTTGPHEQYF. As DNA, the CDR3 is TGTGCCAGCAGTCCCACGACAGGTCCACACGAGCAGTACTTC.

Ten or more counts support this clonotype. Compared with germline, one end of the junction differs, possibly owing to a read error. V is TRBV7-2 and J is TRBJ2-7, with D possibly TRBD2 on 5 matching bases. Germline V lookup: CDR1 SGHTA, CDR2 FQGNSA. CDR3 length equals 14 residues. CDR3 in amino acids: CASSLGRGSYEQYF. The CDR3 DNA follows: TGTGCCAGCAGTTTAGGACGGGGATCCTACGAGCAGTACTTC. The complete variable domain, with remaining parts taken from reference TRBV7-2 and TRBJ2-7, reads GAGVSQSPSNKVTEKGKDVELRCDPISGHTALYWYRQSLGQGLEFLIYFQGNSAPDKSGLPSDRFSAERTGGSVSTLTIQRTQQEDSAVYLCASSLGRGSYEQYFGPGTRLTVT.

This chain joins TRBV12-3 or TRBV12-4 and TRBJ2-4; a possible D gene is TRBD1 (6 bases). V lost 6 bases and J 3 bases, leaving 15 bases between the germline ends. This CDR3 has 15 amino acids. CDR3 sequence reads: CASSRQAGSKNIQYF. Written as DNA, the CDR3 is TGTGCCAGCAGCCGACAGGCAGGAAGCAAAAACATTCAGTACTTC.

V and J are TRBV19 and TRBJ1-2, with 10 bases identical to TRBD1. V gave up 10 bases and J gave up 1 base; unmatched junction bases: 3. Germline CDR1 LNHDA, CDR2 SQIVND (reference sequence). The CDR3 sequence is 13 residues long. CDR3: CATRDRGNYGYTF. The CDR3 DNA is TGTGCCACCCGGGACAGGGGTAACTATGGCTACACCTTC.

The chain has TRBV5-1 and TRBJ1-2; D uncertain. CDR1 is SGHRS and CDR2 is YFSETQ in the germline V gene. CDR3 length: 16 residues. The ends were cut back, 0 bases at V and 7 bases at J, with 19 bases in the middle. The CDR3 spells CASSLAPGPPSAGYTF. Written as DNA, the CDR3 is TGCGCCAGCAGCTTGGCCCCCGGCCCACCTAGCGCTGGCTACACCTTC. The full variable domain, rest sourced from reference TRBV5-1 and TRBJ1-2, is KAGVTQTPRYLIKTRGQQVTLSCSPISGHRSVSWYQQTPGQGLQFLFEYFSETQRNKGNFPGRFSGRQFSNSRSEMNVSTLELGDSALYLCASSLAPGPPSAGYTFGSGTRLTVV.

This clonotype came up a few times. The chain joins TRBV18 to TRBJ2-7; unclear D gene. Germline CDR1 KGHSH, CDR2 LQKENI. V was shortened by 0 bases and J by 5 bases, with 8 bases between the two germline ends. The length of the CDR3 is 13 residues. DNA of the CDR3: TGTGCCAGCTCACCACCTGGTCTTGACGAGCAGTACTTC. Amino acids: CASSPPGLDEQYF.

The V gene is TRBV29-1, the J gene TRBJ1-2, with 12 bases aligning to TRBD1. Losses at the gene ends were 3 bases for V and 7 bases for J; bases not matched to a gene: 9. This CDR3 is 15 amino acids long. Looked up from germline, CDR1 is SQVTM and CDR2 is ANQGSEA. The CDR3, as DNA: TGCAGCGTTGAGGACTCCGGGACAGGGGGCGGTGGCTACACCTTC. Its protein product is CSVEDSGTGGGGYTF. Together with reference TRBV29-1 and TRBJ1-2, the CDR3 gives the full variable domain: SAVISQKPSRDICQRGTSLTIQCQVDSQVTMMFWYRQQPGQSLTLIATANQGSEATYESGFVIDKFPISRPNLTFSTLTVSNMSPEDSSIYLCSVEDSGTGGGGYTFGSGTRLTVV.

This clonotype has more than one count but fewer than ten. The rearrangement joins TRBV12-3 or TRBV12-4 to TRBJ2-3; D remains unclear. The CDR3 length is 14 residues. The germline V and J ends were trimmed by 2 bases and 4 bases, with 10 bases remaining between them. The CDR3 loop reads CASSLPDESDTQYF. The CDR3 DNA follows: TGTGCCAGCAGTTTACCAGATGAATCAGATACGCAGTATTTT.